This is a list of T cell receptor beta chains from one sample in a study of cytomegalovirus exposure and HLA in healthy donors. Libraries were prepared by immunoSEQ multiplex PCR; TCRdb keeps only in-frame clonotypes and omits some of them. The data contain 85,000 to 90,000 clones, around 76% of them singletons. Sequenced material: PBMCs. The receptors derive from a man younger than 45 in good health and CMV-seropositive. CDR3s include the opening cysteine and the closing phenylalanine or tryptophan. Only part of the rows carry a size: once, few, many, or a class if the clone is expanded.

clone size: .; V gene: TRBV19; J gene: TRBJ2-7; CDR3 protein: CARYLGGLQYF
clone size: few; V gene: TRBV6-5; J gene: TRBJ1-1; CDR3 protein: CASSYTGVVVGEAFF
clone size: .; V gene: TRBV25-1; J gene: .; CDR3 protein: CASSASDRLSYEQYF
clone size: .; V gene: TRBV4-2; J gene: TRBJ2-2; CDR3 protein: CASSPRDRGELFF
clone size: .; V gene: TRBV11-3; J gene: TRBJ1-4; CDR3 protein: CASSLPIGEPTNEKLFF
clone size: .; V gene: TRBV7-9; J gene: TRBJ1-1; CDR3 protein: CASSSVNTEAFF
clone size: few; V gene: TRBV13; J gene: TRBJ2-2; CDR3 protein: CASSLGQGTGELFF
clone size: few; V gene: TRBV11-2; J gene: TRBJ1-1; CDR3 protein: CASSRRVEDTEAFF
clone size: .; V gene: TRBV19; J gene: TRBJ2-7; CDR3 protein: CASSLRVSYEQYF
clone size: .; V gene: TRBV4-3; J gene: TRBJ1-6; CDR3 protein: CASSQENRGNSPLHF
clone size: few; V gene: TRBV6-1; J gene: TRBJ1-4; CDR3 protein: CASIDTGTGFEKLFF
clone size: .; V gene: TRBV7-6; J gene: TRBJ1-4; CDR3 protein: CASRPAGDEKLFF
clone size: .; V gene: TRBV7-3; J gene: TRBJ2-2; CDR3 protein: CASRSDRGVGELFF
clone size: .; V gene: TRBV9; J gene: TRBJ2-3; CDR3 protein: CASTAPPGGSTDTQYF
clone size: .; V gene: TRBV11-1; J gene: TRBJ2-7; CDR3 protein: CASSSTSGPDYEQYF
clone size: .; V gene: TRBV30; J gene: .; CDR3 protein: CAWSVWRGGEQYF
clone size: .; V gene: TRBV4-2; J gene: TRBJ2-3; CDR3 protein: CASGLDSGGTSTDTQYF
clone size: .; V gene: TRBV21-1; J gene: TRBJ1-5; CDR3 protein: CASSFRRGGHSNQPQHF
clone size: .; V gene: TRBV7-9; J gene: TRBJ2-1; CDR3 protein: CASSQSTSFHEQFF
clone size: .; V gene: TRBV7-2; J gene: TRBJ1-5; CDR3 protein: CVSSLGTGGNQPQHF
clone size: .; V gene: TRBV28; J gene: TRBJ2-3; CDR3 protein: CASGDSTDTQYF
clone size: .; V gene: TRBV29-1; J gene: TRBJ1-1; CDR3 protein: CSVEDFTGGTEAFF
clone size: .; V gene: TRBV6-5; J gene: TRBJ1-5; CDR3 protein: CASSRQGLVSQPQHF
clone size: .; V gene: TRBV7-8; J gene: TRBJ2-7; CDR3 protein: CASSPYREQYF
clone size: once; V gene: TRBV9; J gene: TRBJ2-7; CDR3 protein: CASSEHAGAGGLYF
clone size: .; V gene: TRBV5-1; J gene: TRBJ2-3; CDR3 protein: CASSLGPSSSTDTQYF
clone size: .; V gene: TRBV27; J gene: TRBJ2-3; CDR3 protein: CASRRDRGHSYTQYF
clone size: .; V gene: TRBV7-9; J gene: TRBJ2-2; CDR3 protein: CASSLSPRDTGELFF
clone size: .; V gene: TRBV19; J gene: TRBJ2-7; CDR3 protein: CASSSQGGHEQYF
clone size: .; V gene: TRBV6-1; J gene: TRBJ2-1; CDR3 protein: CASSDSRGGADEQFF
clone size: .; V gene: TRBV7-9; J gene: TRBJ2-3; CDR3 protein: CASSSGQGAIDTQYF
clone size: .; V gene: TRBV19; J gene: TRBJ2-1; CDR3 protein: CASSAQGSSYNEQFF
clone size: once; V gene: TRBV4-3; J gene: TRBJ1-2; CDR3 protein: CASSPNSGWNYGYTF
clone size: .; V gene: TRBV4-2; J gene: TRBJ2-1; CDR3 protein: CASSQEEGTGGNEQFF
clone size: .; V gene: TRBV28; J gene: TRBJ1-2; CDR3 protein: CASKGSGQYGYTF
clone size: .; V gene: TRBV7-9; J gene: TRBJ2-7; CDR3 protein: CSSSLAPGEQYF
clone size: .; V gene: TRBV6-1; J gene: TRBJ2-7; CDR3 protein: CASTGEPFYEQYF
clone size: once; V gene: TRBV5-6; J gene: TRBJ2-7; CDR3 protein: CASSVGLNSPYEQYF
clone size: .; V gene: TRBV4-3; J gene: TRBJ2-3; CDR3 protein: CASSQDPRGGQSPDTQYF
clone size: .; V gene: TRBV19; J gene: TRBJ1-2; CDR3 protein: CASARAADYGYTF
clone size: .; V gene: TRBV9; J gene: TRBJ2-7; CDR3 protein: CASSAPGVHEQYF
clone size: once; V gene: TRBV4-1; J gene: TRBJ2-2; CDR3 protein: CASSQGDRGNTGELFF
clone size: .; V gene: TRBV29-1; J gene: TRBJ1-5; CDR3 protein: CSVAQGLRQPQHF